This is a list of T cell receptor beta chains from one sample in a study of cytomegalovirus exposure and HLA in healthy donors. Generated by immunoSEQ multiplex PCR, the TCRdb table keeps only in-frame clones and is missing some. The data show over 250,000 clones, 65% to 90% seen once. Sequenced input: PBMCs. These receptors were collected from a woman between 18 and 30 years old in good health and CMV-seronegative. The CDR3 runs from the conserved cysteine through the conserved F or W. Fields, in order: clone size, V gene, J gene, D gene, CDR3 protein, CDR3 DNA. The D gene is left open where the match is weak. Clone size is given for some rows only: seen once, a few or many times, or a class if the clone is expanded.

clone size: NA; V gene: TRBV6-4; J gene: TRBJ1-6; D gene: TRBD1; CDR3 protein: CASKLQGADNSPLHF; CDR3 DNA: TGTGCCAGCAAATTACAGGGGGCGGATAATTCACCCCTCCACTTT
clone size: NA; V gene: TRBV10-2; J gene: TRBJ1-2; D gene: NA; CDR3 protein: CASSDREKFYGYTF; CDR3 DNA: TGCGCCAGCAGTGACCGTGAGAAGTTCTATGGCTACACCTTC
clone size: NA; V gene: TRBV6-1; J gene: TRBJ2-3; D gene: TRBD2; CDR3 protein: CASGRAGADTQYF; CDR3 DNA: TGTGCCAGCGGGAGGGCGGGGGCAGATACGCAGTATTTT
clone size: NA; V gene: TRBV5-1; J gene: TRBJ2-7; D gene: TRBD1; CDR3 protein: CASKYGQGLSYEQYF; CDR3 DNA: TGCGCCAGTAAATATGGACAGGGGCTGTCCTACGAGCAGTACTTC
clone size: NA; V gene: TRBV13; J gene: TRBJ2-1; D gene: NA; CDR3 protein: CASSLLSFFNEQFF; CDR3 DNA: TGTGCCAGCAGCTTACTCTCCTTCTTCAATGAGCAGTTCTTC
clone size: NA; V gene: TRBV19; J gene: TRBJ1-1; D gene: NA; CDR3 protein: CASSAAGLTAEAFF; CDR3 DNA: TGTGCCAGTAGTGCTGCGGGGCTTACAGCTGAAGCTTTCTTT
clone size: NA; V gene: TRBV9; J gene: TRBJ1-1; D gene: NA; CDR3 protein: CASSVEDGRGPTEAFF; CDR3 DNA: TGTGCCAGCAGCGTAGAGGATGGGCGGGGTCCCACTGAAGCTTTCTTT
clone size: NA; V gene: TRBV5-1; J gene: TRBJ2-5; D gene: NA; CDR3 protein: CASSLGTVRPNQETQYF; CDR3 DNA: TGCGCCAGCAGCTTGGGGACAGTCCGGCCAAATCAGGAGACCCAGTACTTC
clone size: NA; V gene: TRBV29-1; J gene: TRBJ1-4; D gene: NA; CDR3 protein: CSVEGRTAEKLFF; CDR3 DNA: TGCAGCGTCGAAGGAAGGACAGCTGAAAAACTGTTTTTT
clone size: few; V gene: TRBV15; J gene: TRBJ1-2; D gene: TRBD1; CDR3 protein: CATSRDVGQNYGYTF; CDR3 DNA: TGTGCCACCAGCAGAGATGTGGGACAGAACTATGGCTACACCTTC
clone size: NA; V gene: TRBV29-1; J gene: TRBJ1-2; D gene: NA; CDR3 protein: CSVEDQVRVPYGYTF; CDR3 DNA: TGCAGCGTTGAAGATCAGGTCAGGGTACCATATGGCTACACCTTC
clone size: NA; V gene: TRBV7-9; J gene: TRBJ2-3; D gene: NA; CDR3 protein: CASSLTRLEPTDTQYF; CDR3 DNA: TGTGCCAGCAGCTTAACTAGGTTAGAGCCCACAGATACGCAGTATTTT
clone size: few; V gene: TRBV6-5; J gene: TRBJ1-1; D gene: TRBD1; CDR3 protein: CASSYSWTGKYEAFF; CDR3 DNA: TGTGCCAGCAGTTACTCTTGGACAGGGAAGTATGAAGCTTTCTTT
clone size: NA; V gene: TRBV18; J gene: TRBJ2-7; D gene: NA; CDR3 protein: CASSPTAARGFIEQYF; CDR3 DNA: TGTGCCAGCTCACCGACCGCGGCAAGGGGCTTCATCGAGCAGTACTTC
clone size: NA; V gene: TRBV5-4; J gene: TRBJ2-7; D gene: TRBD2; CDR3 protein: CASSLSGGSGYEQYF; CDR3 DNA: TGTGCCAGCAGCTTATCCGGGGGGAGCGGCTACGAGCAGTACTTC
clone size: NA; V gene: TRBV7-9; J gene: TRBJ2-1; D gene: TRBD1; CDR3 protein: CASSPPSRGSYNEQFF; CDR3 DNA: TGTGCCAGCAGCCCCCCCAGCAGGGGGTCCTACAATGAGCAGTTCTTC
clone size: NA; V gene: TRBV7-2; J gene: TRBJ1-2; D gene: NA; CDR3 protein: CASSLAYRRDYGYTF; CDR3 DNA: TGTGCCAGCAGCTTAGCGTACCGGCGGGACTATGGCTACACCTTC
clone size: NA; V gene: TRBV6-6; J gene: TRBJ2-7; D gene: TRBD1; CDR3 protein: CASSYSTGGSHDEQYF; CDR3 DNA: TGTGCCAGCAGTTACTCGACAGGGGGCTCTCACGACGAGCAGTACTTC
clone size: NA; V gene: TRBV7-9; J gene: TRBJ2-2; D gene: NA; CDR3 protein: CASSLLQGRNTGELFF; CDR3 DNA: TGTGCCAGCAGCCTACTACAGGGTCGGAACACCGGGGAGCTGTTTTTT
clone size: NA; V gene: TRBV2; J gene: TRBJ1-4; D gene: TRBD1; CDR3 protein: CASVRDRGVEKLFF; CDR3 DNA: TGTGCCAGCGTGCGGGACAGGGGAGTGGAGAAACTGTTTTTT
clone size: NA; V gene: TRBV18; J gene: TRBJ1-2; D gene: NA; CDR3 protein: CASSLLGAPANYGYTF; CDR3 DNA: TGTGCCAGCTCCCTATTGGGCGCACCCGCTAACTATGGCTACACCTTC
clone size: NA; V gene: TRBV5-1; J gene: TRBJ1-3; D gene: NA; CDR3 protein: CASSPGYSGNTIYF; CDR3 DNA: TGCGCCAGCAGCCCAGGATACTCTGGAAACACCATATATTTT
clone size: once; V gene: TRBV11-2; J gene: TRBJ2-3; D gene: NA; CDR3 protein: CASRPRESTDTQYF; CDR3 DNA: TGTGCCAGCAGACCGCGAGAAAGCACAGATACGCAGTATTTT
clone size: once; V gene: TRBV7-2; J gene: TRBJ1-1; D gene: NA; CDR3 protein: CASSLLGPNTEAFF; CDR3 DNA: TGTGCCAGCAGCTTACTGGGCCCGAACACTGAAGCTTTCTTT
clone size: NA; V gene: TRBV11-2; J gene: TRBJ2-7; D gene: NA; CDR3 protein: CASSFGIRSYEQYF; CDR3 DNA: TGTGCCAGCAGCTTTGGCATAAGGAGCTACGAGCAGTACTTC
clone size: NA; V gene: TRBV4-1; J gene: TRBJ1-5; D gene: TRBD1; CDR3 protein: CASSQDGTGYEPQHF; CDR3 DNA: TGCGCCAGCAGCCAAGACGGGACAGGGTATGAGCCCCAGCATTTT
clone size: few; V gene: TRBV6-6; J gene: TRBJ2-7; D gene: NA; CDR3 protein: CASNTLGVTYEQYF; CDR3 DNA: TGTGCCAGCAATACCCTAGGGGTAACCTACGAGCAGTACTTC
clone size: once; V gene: TRBV9; J gene: TRBJ2-7; D gene: NA; CDR3 protein: CASSGGVGTDGYEQYF; CDR3 DNA: TGTGCCAGCAGCGGAGGGGTGGGGACTGATGGATACGAGCAGTACTTC
clone size: NA; V gene: TRBV4-1; J gene: TRBJ1-6; D gene: NA; CDR3 protein: CASSQDPEGASRSPLHF; CDR3 DNA: TGCGCCAGCAGCCAAGATCCTGAGGGCGCCTCCCGATCACCCCTCCACTTT
clone size: many; V gene: TRBV4-2; J gene: TRBJ2-1; D gene: TRBD2; CDR3 protein: CASSQNSGGAYNEQFF; CDR3 DNA: TGTGCCAGCAGCCAAAATAGCGGGGGGGCCTACAATGAGCAGTTCTTC
clone size: NA; V gene: TRBV4-2; J gene: TRBJ2-3; D gene: NA; CDR3 protein: CASSQESPGADTQYF; CDR3 DNA: TGTGCCAGCAGCCAAGAGAGCCCAGGGGCGGATACGCAGTATTTT
clone size: NA; V gene: TRBV6-5; J gene: TRBJ1-5; D gene: TRBD1; CDR3 protein: CASSRDRRNQPQHF; CDR3 DNA: TGTGCCAGCAGCCGGGACAGGCGCAATCAGCCCCAGCATTTT
clone size: few; V gene: TRBV4-3; J gene: TRBJ1-2; D gene: NA; CDR3 protein: CASSQVGRKQANYGYTF; CDR3 DNA: TGCGCCAGCAGCCAAGTTGGGAGGAAACAAGCTAACTATGGCTACACCTTC
clone size: NA; V gene: TRBV4-2; J gene: TRBJ2-7; D gene: NA; CDR3 protein: CASSSAGFEQYF; CDR3 DNA: TGTGCCAGCAGCTCGGCGGGGTTCGAGCAGTACTTC
clone size: NA; V gene: TRBV9; J gene: TRBJ1-1; D gene: NA; CDR3 protein: CASSTQVAAGNTEAFF; CDR3 DNA: TGTGCCAGCAGCACCCAGGTTGCTGCTGGGAACACTGAAGCTTTCTTT
clone size: NA; V gene: TRBV28; J gene: TRBJ2-3; D gene: NA; CDR3 protein: CASSGGGSTDTQYF; CDR3 DNA: TGTGCCAGCAGTGGGGGAGGTTCCACAGATACGCAGTATTTT
clone size: NA; V gene: TRBV9; J gene: TRBJ2-7; D gene: NA; CDR3 protein: CASSPPAGSYEQYF; CDR3 DNA: TGTGCCAGCAGTCCCCCTGCGGGTTCCTACGAGCAGTACTTC
clone size: NA; V gene: TRBV7-3; J gene: TRBJ1-1; D gene: NA; CDR3 protein: CASSIQEWDTEAFF; CDR3 DNA: TGTGCCAGCAGCATACAGGAGTGGGACACTGAAGCTTTCTTT
clone size: NA; V gene: TRBV9; J gene: TRBJ1-1; D gene: NA; CDR3 protein: CASSVVRRSTEAFF; CDR3 DNA: TGTGCCAGCAGCGTAGTCAGGAGGAGCACTGAAGCTTTCTTT
clone size: NA; V gene: TRBV25-1; J gene: TRBJ2-7; D gene: TRBD1; CDR3 protein: CASTAQGSYEQYF; CDR3 DNA: TGTGCCAGCACCGCACAGGGGTCCTACGAGCAGTACTTC
clone size: NA; V gene: TRBV27; J gene: TRBJ2-5; D gene: NA; CDR3 protein: CASAPDSQETQYF; CDR3 DNA: TGTGCCAGCGCACCGGACAGCCAAGAGACCCAGTACTTC
clone size: NA; V gene: TRBV9; J gene: TRBJ2-7; D gene: NA; CDR3 protein: CASSVGGGPYEQYF; CDR3 DNA: TGTGCCAGCAGCGTAGGAGGTGGCCCCTACGAGCAGTACTTC
clone size: NA; V gene: TRBV27; J gene: TRBJ1-6; D gene: NA; CDR3 protein: CASSLSPTRGGGENSPLHF; CDR3 DNA: TGTGCCAGCAGTTTATCCCCGACGAGAGGGGGGGGAGAGAATTCACCCCTCCACTTT
clone size: NA; V gene: TRBV7-3; J gene: TRBJ1-1; D gene: NA; CDR3 protein: CASSPLRNTEAFF; CDR3 DNA: TGTGCCAGCAGCCCCCTTCGGAACACTGAAGCTTTCTTT
clone size: NA; V gene: TRBV28; J gene: TRBJ1-2; D gene: NA; CDR3 protein: CASKGPSGVRVYGYTF; CDR3 DNA: TGTGCCAGCAAGGGGCCATCAGGGGTTCGGGTCTATGGCTACACCTTC
clone size: NA; V gene: TRBV27; J gene: TRBJ1-1; D gene: TRBD1; CDR3 protein: CASSFRQGGDEAFF; CDR3 DNA: TGTGCCAGCAGTTTCAGACAGGGGGGTGATGAAGCTTTCTTT
clone size: NA; V gene: TRBV5-1; J gene: TRBJ1-5; D gene: NA; CDR3 protein: CASSLNEARGSQPQHF; CDR3 DNA: TGCGCCAGCAGCTTGAATGAGGCGAGGGGGAGTCAGCCCCAGCATTTT
clone size: once; V gene: TRBV28; J gene: TRBJ1-2; D gene: NA; CDR3 protein: CASSLGGDRLYGYTF; CDR3 DNA: TGTGCCAGCAGTTTAGGGGGGGACCGGTTATATGGCTACACCTTC